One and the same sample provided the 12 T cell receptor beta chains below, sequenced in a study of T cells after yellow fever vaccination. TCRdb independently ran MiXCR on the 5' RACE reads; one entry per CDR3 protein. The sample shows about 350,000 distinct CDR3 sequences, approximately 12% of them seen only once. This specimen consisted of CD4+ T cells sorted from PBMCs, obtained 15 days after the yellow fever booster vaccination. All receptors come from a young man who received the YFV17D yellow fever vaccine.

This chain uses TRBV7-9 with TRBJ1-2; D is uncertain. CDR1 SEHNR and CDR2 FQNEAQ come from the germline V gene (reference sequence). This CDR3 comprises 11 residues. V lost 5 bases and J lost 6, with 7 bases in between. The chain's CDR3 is CASSQVDGYTF. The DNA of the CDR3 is TGTGCCAGCAGCCAGGTCGATGGCTACACCTTC.

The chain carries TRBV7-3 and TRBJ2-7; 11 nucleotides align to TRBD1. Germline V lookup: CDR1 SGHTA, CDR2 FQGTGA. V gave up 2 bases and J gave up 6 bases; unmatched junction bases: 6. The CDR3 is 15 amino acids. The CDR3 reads CASSLSGQGAGEQYF. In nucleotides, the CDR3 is TGTGCCAGCAGCTTATCAGGACAGGGGGCGGGCGAGCAGTACTTC.

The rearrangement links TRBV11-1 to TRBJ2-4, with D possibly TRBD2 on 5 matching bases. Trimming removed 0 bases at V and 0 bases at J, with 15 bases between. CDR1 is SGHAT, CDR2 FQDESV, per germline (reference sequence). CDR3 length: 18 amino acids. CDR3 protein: CASSLALGIAGAKNIQYF. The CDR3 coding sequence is TGTGCCAGCAGCTTAGCGCTGGGGATCGCGGGAGCCAAAAACATTCAGTACTTC.

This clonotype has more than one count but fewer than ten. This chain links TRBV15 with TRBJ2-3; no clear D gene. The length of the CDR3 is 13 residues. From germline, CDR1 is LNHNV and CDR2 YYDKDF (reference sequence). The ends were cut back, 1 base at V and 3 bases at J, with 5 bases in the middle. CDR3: CATSRGQTDTQYF. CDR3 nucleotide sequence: TGTGCCACCAGCAGAGGCCAGACAGATACGCAGTATTTT.

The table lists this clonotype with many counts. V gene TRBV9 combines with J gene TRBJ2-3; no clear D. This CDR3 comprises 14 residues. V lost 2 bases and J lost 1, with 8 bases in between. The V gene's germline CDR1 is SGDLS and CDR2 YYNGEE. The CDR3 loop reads CASSVLLGTDTQYF. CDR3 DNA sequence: TGTGCCAGCAGCGTTCTACTGGGCACAGATACGCAGTATTTT. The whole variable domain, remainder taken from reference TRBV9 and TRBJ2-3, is DSGVTQTPKHLITATGQRVTLRCSPRSGDLSVYWYQQSLDQGLQFLIQYYNGEERAKGNILERFSAQQFPDLHSELNLSSLELGDSALYFCASSVLLGTDTQYFGPGTRLTVL.

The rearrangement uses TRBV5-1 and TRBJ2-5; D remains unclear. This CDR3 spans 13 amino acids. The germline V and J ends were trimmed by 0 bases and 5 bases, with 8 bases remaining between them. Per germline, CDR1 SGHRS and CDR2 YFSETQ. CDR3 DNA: TGCGCCAGCAGCTTGGCACTTGAGGAGACCCAGTACTTC. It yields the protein CASSLALEETQYF.

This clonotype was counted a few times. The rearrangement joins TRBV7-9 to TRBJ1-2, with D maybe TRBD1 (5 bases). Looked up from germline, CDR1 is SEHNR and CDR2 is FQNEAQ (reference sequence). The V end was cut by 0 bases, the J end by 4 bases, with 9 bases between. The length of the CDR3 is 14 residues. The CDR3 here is CASSLAGAAYGYTF. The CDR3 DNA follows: TGTGCCAGCAGCTTAGCAGGGGCAGCCTATGGCTACACCTTC.

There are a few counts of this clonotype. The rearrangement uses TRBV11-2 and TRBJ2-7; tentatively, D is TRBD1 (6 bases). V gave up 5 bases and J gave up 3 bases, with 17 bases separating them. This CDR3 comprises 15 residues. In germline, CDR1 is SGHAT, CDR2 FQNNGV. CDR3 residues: CASSRLQGQDYEQYF. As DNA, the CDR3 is TGTGCCAGCAGCCGCCTTCAGGGGCAGGACTACGAGCAGTACTTC. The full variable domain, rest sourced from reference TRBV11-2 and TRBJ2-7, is EAGVAQSPRYKIIEKRQSVAFWCNPISGHATLYWYQQILGQGPKLLIQFQNNGVVDDSQLPKDRFSAERLKGVDSTLKIQPAKLEDSAVYLCASSRLQGQDYEQYFGPGTRLTVT.

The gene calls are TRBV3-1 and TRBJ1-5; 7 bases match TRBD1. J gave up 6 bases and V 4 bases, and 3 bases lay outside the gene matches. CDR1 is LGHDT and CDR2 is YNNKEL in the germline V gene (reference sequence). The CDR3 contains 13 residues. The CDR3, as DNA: TGTGCCAGCAGCCCCCCAGGGGGTCAGCCCCAGCATTTT. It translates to CASSPPGGQPQHF.

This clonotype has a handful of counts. The CDR3 spells CASSPRTVMNTEAFF. The DNA of the CDR3 is TGTGCCAGCTCACCACGGACGGTGATGAACACTGAAGCTTTCTTT. The chain is built from TRBV18 and TRBJ1-1; D is unclear. V was pared by 1 base and J by 0 bases, with 9 bases between. The CDR3 has 15 amino acids. Germline-derived CDR1 and CDR2 are KGHSH and LQKENI.

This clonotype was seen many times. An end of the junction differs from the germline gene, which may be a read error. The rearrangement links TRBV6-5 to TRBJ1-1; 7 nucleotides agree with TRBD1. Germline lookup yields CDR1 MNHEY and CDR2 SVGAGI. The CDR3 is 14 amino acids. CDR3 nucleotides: TGTGCCAGCAGTTACTCCCTGACAGGGACTGAGGCTTTCTTT. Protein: CASSYSLTGTEAFF.

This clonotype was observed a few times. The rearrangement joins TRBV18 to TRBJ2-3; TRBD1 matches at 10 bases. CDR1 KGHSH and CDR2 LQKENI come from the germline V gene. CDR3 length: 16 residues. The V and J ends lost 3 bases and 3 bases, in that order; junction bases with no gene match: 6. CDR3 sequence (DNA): TGTGCCAGCTCACCGGGCCCGGACAGGGGGACAGATACGCAGTATTTT. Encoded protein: CASSPGPDRGTDTQYF.